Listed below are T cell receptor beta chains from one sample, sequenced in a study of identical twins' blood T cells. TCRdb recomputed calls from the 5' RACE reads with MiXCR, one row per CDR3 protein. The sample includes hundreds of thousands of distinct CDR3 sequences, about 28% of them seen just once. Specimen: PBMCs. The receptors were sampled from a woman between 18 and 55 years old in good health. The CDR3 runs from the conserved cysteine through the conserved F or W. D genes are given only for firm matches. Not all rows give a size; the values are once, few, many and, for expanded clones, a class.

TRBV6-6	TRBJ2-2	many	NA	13	TGTGCCAGCAGTTACAACCCGACCGGGGAGCTGTTTTTT	CASSYNPTGELFF
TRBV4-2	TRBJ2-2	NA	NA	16	TGTGCCAGCAGCCAAGTATCAGGGGTTGGTACCTGGGAGCTGTTTTTT	CASSQVSGVGTWELFF
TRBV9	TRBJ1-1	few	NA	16	TGTGCCAGCAGCGCAAACGTACAGGGTTTCGGGACTGAAGCTTTCTTT	CASSANVQGFGTEAFF
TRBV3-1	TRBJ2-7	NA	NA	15	TGTGCCAGCAGCCCACGGCAAGGGTCGGCCTACGAGCAGTACTTC	CASSPRQGSAYEQYF
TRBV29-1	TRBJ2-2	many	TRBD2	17	TGCAGCGTGGGAAGACTAGCGGGGGGAGAAAACACCGGGGAGCTGTTTTTT	CSVGRLAGGENTGELFF
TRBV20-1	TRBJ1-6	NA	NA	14	TGCAGTGCTAGAAAGCAAGGGGTTGGGTCACCCCTCCACTTT	CSARKQGVGSPLHF
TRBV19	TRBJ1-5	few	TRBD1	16	TGTGCCAGTAACAAGGAGGGGACAGGACGCAATCAGCCCCAGCATTTT	CASNKEGTGRNQPQHF
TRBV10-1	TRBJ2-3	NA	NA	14	TGCGCCAGCAGTGAGTCGCAGTCCACAGATACGCAGTATTTT	CASSESQSTDTQYF
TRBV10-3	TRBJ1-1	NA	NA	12	TGTGCCACCGGTTTGGGTAACACTGAAGCTTTCTTT	CATGLGNTEAFF
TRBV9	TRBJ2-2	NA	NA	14	TGTGCCAGCAGCGTACAAGGTAGCACCGGGGAGCTGTTTTTT	CASSVQGSTGELFF
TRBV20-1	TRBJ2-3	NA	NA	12	TGCAGTGTCAGCAAGGCCACAGATACGCAGTATTTT	CSVSKATDTQYF
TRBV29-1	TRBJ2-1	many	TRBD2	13	TGCAGCGTTCTGGCGGGGGGATGGGAAGAGCAGTTCTTC	CSVLAGGWEEQFF
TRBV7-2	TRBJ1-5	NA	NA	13	TGTGCCAGCAGCTTACCTGGGCTTGGACCCCAGCATTTT	CASSLPGLGPQHF
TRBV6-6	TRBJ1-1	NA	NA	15	TGTGCCAGCAGTTACTCGCAGTCAATGGACACTGAAGCTTTCTTT	CASSYSQSMDTEAFF
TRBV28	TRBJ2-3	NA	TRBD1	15	TGTGCCAGCAGTGTGACAGGGAGAGGTGCAGATACGCAGTATTTT	CASSVTGRGADTQYF
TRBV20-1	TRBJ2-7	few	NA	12	TGCAGTGCCCTCCGGGGAGGTCGGGAGCAGTACTTC	CSALRGGREQYF
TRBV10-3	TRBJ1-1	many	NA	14	TGTGCCATCAGTGAGGGCGGCGGATACACTGAAGCTTTCTTT	CAISEGGGYTEAFF
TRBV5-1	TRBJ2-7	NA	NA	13	TGCGCCAGCAGCTTGAACCAGGGGTACGAGCAGTACTTC	CASSLNQGYEQYF
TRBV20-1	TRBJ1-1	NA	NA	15	TGCAGTGCTACCAACTCTGGAAGACTGAACACTGAAGCTTTCTTT	CSATNSGRLNTEAFF
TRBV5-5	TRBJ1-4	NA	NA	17	TGTGCCAGCAGCTTGTGGGGGGCGTTTGCAACTAATGAAAAACTGTTTTTT	CASSLWGAFATNEKLFF
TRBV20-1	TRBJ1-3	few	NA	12	TGCAGTGCAGCAAAGTTGGGAAACACCATATATTTT	CSAAKLGNTIYF
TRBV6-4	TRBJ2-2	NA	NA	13	TGTGCCAGCAGTGAAGGGGGGGCCGGGGAGCTGTTTTTT	CASSEGGAGELFF
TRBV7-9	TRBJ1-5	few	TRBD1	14	TGTGCCAGCAGGGGACAGGGTGAAGACCAGCCCCAGCATTTT	CASRGQGEDQPQHF
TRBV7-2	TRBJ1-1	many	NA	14	TGTGCCAGCAGCCTCCTCCACAGGGTGTCGTCAGCTTTCTTT	CASSLLHRVSSAFF
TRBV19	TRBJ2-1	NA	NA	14	TGTGCCAGTAGTATAGCCGGCGCTTACAATGAGCAGTTCTTC	CASSIAGAYNEQFF
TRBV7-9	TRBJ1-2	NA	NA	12	TGTGCCAGCAGCCAAAACAGCTATGGCTACACCTTC	CASSQNSYGYTF
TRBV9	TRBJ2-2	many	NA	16	TGTGCCAGCAGCGTTTATCCAGCCGTTAACACCGGGGAGCTGTTTTTT	CASSVYPAVNTGELFF
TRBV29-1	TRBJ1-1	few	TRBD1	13	TGCAGCGAAATGGGACAGGGGAGCACTGAAGCTTTCTTT	CSEMGQGSTEAFF
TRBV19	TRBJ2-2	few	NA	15	TGTGCCAGTAGTATACCAATGGCGAGCACCGGGGAGCTGTTTTTT	CASSIPMASTGELFF
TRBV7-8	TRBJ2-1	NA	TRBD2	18	TGTGCCAGCAGCTTACGGGCCGGGACTAGCGGTCTCTACAATGAGCAGTTCTTC	CASSLRAGTSGLYNEQFF
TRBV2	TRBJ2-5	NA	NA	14	TGTGCCAGCAGTGAAGTAGAGTATCTAGAGACCCAGTACTTC	CASSEVEYLETQYF
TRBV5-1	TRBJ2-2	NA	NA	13	TGCGCCAGCAGTCCAACAGAGATCGGGGAGCTGTTTTTT	CASSPTEIGELFF
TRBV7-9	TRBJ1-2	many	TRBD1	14	TGTGCCAGCAGCTCTGGACAGGGGAACTATGGCTACACCTTC	CASSSGQGNYGYTF
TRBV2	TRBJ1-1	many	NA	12	TGTGCCAGCAGGGGGGACAACACTGAAGCTTTCTTT	CASRGDNTEAFF
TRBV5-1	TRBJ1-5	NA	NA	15	TGCGCCAGCAGCTTGGCTCCTAGTAGCAATCAGCCCCAGCATTTT	CASSLAPSSNQPQHF
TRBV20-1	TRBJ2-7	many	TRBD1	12	TGCAGTGTGGGACAGGGTGGCAACGAGCAGTACTTC	CSVGQGGNEQYF
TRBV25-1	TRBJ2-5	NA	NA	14	TGTGCCAGCAGTGAAGAGAGACAGAGGGAGACCCAGTACTTC	CASSEERQRETQYF
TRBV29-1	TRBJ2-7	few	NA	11	TGCAGCGTTGCTGTACCTCAAGAGCAGTACTTC	CSVAVPQEQYF
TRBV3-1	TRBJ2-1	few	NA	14	TGTGCCAGCAGCCAAGAGCCCACCTACAATGAGCAGTTCTTC	CASSQEPTYNEQFF
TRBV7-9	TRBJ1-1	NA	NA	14	TGTGCCAGCAGCTTTCAACAGGGCTACACTGAAGCTTTCTTT	CASSFQQGYTEAFF
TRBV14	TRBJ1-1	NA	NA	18	TGTACCAGCAGCCAAGATAGGGACGCGCGATGGGAGGGCACTGAAGCTTTCTTT	CTSSQDRDARWEGTEAFF
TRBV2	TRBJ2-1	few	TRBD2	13	TGTGCCAGCAGTGTTGGCGCGGGGGGTTCGCAGTTCTTC	CASSVGAGGSQFF
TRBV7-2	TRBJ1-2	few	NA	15	TGTGCCAGCAGCCCGCGGGCCAGGGAAAACTATGGCTACACCTTC	CASSPRARENYGYTF
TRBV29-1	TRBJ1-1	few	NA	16	TGCAGCGCGAAAAGGCAGGTGCAGGGGATGAACACTGAAGCTTTCTTT	CSAKRQVQGMNTEAFF
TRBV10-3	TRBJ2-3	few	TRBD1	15	TGTGCCATCAGTTTAGGACAGGGAATGGCAGATACGCAGTATTTT	CAISLGQGMADTQYF
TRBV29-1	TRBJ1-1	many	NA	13	TGCAGCGTTTTTGCACAGCCGAACACTGAAGCTTTCTTT	CSVFAQPNTEAFF
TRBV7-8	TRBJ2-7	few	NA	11	TGTGCCAGCAGCATTCCCCACGAGCAGTACTTC	CASSIPHEQYF
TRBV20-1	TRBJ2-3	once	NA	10	TGCAGTGCGCATCTAGATGCGCAGTATTTT	CSAHLDAQYF
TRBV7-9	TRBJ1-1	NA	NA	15	TGTGCCAGCAGCTCGCGTTTGGGGACGCGGACTGAAGCTTTCTTT	CASSSRLGTRTEAFF
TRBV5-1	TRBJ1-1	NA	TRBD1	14	TGCGCCAGCAGCTTGGTTGGGGACAGGAGTGAAGCTTTCTTT	CASSLVGDRSEAFF
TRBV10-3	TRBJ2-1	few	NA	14	TGTGCCATCAGTGAGGAGGACGCCCCCAATGAGCAGTTCTTC	CAISEEDAPNEQFF
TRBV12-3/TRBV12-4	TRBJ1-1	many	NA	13	TGTGCCAGCAGTCCCTCGGGTGCGATTGAAGCTTTCTTT	CASSPSGAIEAFF